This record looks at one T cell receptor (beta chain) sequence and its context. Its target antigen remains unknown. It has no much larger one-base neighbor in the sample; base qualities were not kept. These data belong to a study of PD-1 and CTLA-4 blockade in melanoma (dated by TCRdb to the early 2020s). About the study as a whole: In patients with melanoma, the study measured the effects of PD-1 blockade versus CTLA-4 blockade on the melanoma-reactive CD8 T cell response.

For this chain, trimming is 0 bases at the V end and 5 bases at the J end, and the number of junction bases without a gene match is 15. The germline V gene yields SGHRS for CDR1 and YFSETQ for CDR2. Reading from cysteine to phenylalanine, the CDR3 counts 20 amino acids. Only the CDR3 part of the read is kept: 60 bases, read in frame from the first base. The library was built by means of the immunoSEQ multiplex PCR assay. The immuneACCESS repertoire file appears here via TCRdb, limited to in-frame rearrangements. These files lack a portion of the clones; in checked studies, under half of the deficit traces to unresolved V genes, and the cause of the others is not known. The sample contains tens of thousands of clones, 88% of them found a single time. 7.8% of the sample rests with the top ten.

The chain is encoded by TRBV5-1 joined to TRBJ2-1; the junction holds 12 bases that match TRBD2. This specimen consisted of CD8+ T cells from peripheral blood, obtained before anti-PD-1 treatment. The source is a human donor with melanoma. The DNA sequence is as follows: TGCGCCAGCAGCTTGGGGCCCGGGACTAGCGGGTTCCTTGGCGACAATGAGCAGTTCTTC. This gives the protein CASSLGPGTSGFLGDNEQFF.